This T cell receptor beta chain was identified during a study of patients and donors after allogeneic stem cell transplantation. TCRdb independently ran MiXCR on the RT-PCR reads; one entry per CDR3 protein. The data contain about 410,000 distinct CDR3 sequences, roughly 16% of them singletons. The germline V gene encodes CDR1 DFQATT and CDR2 SNEGSKA (reference sequence). This CDR3 spans 19 amino acids. V was clipped by 0 bases and J by 0 bases; unmatched bases: 15. The sample consisted of blood, either unsorted or a sorted T cell fraction (not recorded which). This chain uses TRBV20-1 with TRBJ2-7; TRBD2 agrees at 9 bases. The origin of this receptor is a human donor who was either an allogeneic HSCT recipient or a stem cell or donor lymphocyte infusion donor (not recorded which). It is not recorded whose cells these are; they may come from a transplant donor. Here the CDR3 DNA reads TGCAGTGCTAGAGATTCGGGCGGTGAGAGCGGGAGGCCCTCCTACGAGCAGTACTTC. As protein: CSARDSGGESGRPSYEQYF.